This TCR beta chain was profiled in a study of blood T cell repertoires in COVID-19. Study background: The origin of the acute and convalescent COVID-19 samples was the United States, Italy and Spain. T cells, B-cell-depleted T cells, or PBMCs supplied cDNA or gDNA.

This clone has just a few counts. The CDR3 has 16 amino acids. Trimming cost V 4 bases and J 0 bases, with 15 bases left between them. CDR1 and CDR2 (germline): SEHNR, FQNEAQ (reference sequence). As processed by the authors: Reference gene primer amplification in the assay estimated nucleated cell counts. The method was immunoSEQ multiplex PCR; TCRdb's version includes in-frame clones alone and lacks a portion of them. The DNA was the basis for D and trimming; V, J and clone size are from that table. The table lists about 160,000 clones, over 80% of them singletons. The chain recombines TRBV7-9 with TRBJ1-1, with D uncertain. This sequence was found in a woman between 50 and 59 years old with acute or convalescent COVID-19. Sequenced: peripheral blood. This CDR3 reads CASSSFLQNMNTEAFF. Written as DNA, the CDR3 is TGTGCCAGCAGCTCCTTCCTACAGAACATGAACACTGAAGCTTTCTTT.